The 31 T cell receptor beta chains given below trace back to one sample, sequenced in a study of monozygotic twins with inflammatory bowel disease. Reanalyzing the 5' RACE reads, TCRdb keeps one entry per CDR3 protein, without DNA. The sample has approximately 150,000 distinct CDR3 sequences, and its top ten clones hold 2.4%. Sequenced sample: blood. The receptors shown here come from a human donor with ulcerative colitis or Crohn's disease, or a healthy co-twin of an affected twin (not recorded which).

This chain joins TRBV12-5 and TRBJ2-7. The CDR3 has 14 amino acids. In germline, CDR1 is LGHNT, CDR2 FRNRAP. CDR3 region: CASGLDLKTYEQYF. The variable domain in full, completed from reference TRBV12-5 and TRBJ2-7, reads DARVTQTPRHKVTEMGQEVTMRCQPILGHNTVFWYRQTMMQGLELLAYFRNRAPLDDSGMPKDRFSAEMPDATLATLKIQPSEPRDSAVYFCASGLDLKTYEQYFGPGTRLTVT.

The V call is TRBV4-3, the J call TRBJ2-2. The germline V gene encodes CDR1 LGHNA and CDR2 YSLEER. This CDR3 region has 16 residues. The CDR3 protein is CASSQEVLVYTGELFF.

The rearrangement uses TRBV7-2 and TRBJ2-7; the D gene TCRdb calls, TRBD1, cannot be checked with no DNA. CDR1 SGHTA and CDR2 FQGNSA come from the germline V gene. This CDR3 comprises 13 residues. The CDR3 sequence: CASSSLTGGEQYF.

The chain recombines TRBV5-5 with TRBJ1-5; with no DNA, the TCRdb D assignment of TRBD1 cannot be verified. Per germline, CDR1 SGHKS and CDR2 YYEKEE (reference sequence). CDR3 length equals 16 residues. The CDR3 is CASSFLPGGVNQPQHF.

The chain employs TRBV7-3 and TRBJ2-1. The CDR3 covers 15 residues. The germline V gene encodes CDR1 SGHTA and CDR2 FQGTGA. CDR3 protein: CASSQGPSVYNEQFF.

This chain joins TRBV2 and TRBJ2-1; TCRdb outputs TRBD1, but without DNA this stays unchecked. The CDR3 runs to 15 residues. In germline, CDR1 is SNHLY, CDR2 FYNNEI. The CDR3 here is CASSGYRATTNEQFF.

The chain has TRBV28 and TRBJ2-1; TCRdb selects TRBD1, and the lack of DNA leaves this call unchecked. Germline V gene data show CDR1 as MDHEN and CDR2 as SYDVKM. The CDR3 sequence is 13 residues long. CDR3: CASSFPGNTEQFF.

This sequence joins TRBV19 and TRBJ2-2; TCRdb calls TRBD1, which cannot be checked without DNA. From germline, CDR1 is LNHDA and CDR2 SQIVND (reference sequence). The CDR3 covers 16 residues. CDR3 protein: CASSSVSGGESGELFF.

This chain uses TRBV6-5 with TRBJ1-2; the D gene TCRdb calls, TRBD1, cannot be checked with no DNA. The CDR3 is 17 amino acids. Germline V gene sequence: CDR1 MNHEY, CDR2 SVGAGI. CDR3: CASSYSVFGQGRDGYTF.

The rearrangement joins TRBV20-1 to TRBJ2-7; the TCRdb call, TRBD1, lacks DNA for checking. Germline V gene data show CDR1 as DFQATT and CDR2 as SNEGSKA (reference sequence). This CDR3 contains 13 residues. The CDR3 spells CSARELGTRQQYF.

This chain joins TRBV6-1 and TRBJ1-6; lacking DNA, the TRBD1 call made by TCRdb goes unchecked. Germline-derived CDR1 and CDR2 are MNHNS and SASEGT. This CDR3 has 14 residues. The CDR3: CASSQDRGNSPLHF.

The CDR3 is CATSAATSRPLDEQFF. The chain joins TRBV15 to TRBJ2-1; TCRdb selects TRBD2, and the lack of DNA leaves this call unchecked. The CDR3 sequence is 16 residues long. Germline V gene sequence: CDR1 LNHNV, CDR2 YYDKDF (reference sequence). Combining the CDR3 with reference TRBV15 and TRBJ2-1 gives the whole variable domain DAMVIQNPRYQVTQFGKPVTLSCSQTLNHNVMYWYQQKSSQAPKLLFHYYDKDFNNEADTPDNFQSRRPNTSFCFLDIRSPGLGDTAMYLCATSAATSRPLDEQFFGPGTRLTVL.

J is TRBJ2-1 and V is TRBV12-3 or TRBV12-4. This CDR3 comprises 14 residues. CDR3 loop: CASSRGGAYDEQFF.

J is TRBJ2-3 and V is TRBV7-2; checking the TCRdb D call of TRBD1 is not possible without DNA. The CDR3 has 15 amino acids. CDR1 is SGHTA and CDR2 is FQGNSA in the germline V gene. Here the CDR3 reads CASSLGARGTDTQYF.

The chain links TRBV28 to TRBJ1-6. This CDR3 region has 17 residues. Per germline, CDR1 MDHEN and CDR2 SYDVKM. CDR3 sequence reads: CASSPRLAVRDRSPLHF.

The J gene is TRBJ1-1, the V gene TRBV29-1. The germline gives CDR1 SQVTM, CDR2 ANQGSEA. The CDR3 contains 13 residues. CDR3 residues: CSGSQTRNNEAFF.

This chain connects TRBV5-6 to TRBJ2-2; TCRdb's D call of TRBD1 is untestable without DNA. The length of the CDR3 is 16 residues. Germline lookup yields CDR1 SGHDT and CDR2 YYEEEE. The chain's CDR3 is CASSSNTGGRTGELFF.

The chain has TRBV20-1 and TRBJ1-5; checking the TCRdb D call of TRBD1 is not possible without DNA. The V gene's germline CDR1 is DFQATT and CDR2 SNEGSKA (reference sequence). The CDR3 is 17 amino acids. The CDR3 spells CSGTSQGGDYGNQPQHF.

This sequence joins TRBV7-9 and TRBJ1-1; TCRdb selects TRBD1, and the lack of DNA leaves this call unchecked. CDR1 SEHNR and CDR2 FQNEAQ come from the germline V gene (reference sequence). CDR3 length equals 15 residues. The CDR3 loop is CASSQVPGQGAVAFF.

This chain links TRBV20-1 with TRBJ2-1; TCRdb indicates TRBD1, and absent DNA this call remains unverified. The CDR3 is 16 residues long. CDR1 and CDR2 from the germline V gene are DFQATT and SNEGSKA (reference sequence). The CDR3: CSARVSSGGNYNEQFF.

The J gene is TRBJ2-1, the V gene TRBV29-1; checking the TCRdb D call of TRBD1 is not possible without DNA. CDR1 and CDR2 (germline): SQVTM, ANQGSEA. The CDR3 runs to 17 residues. The CDR3 sequence is CSPLLLSGRGWYNEQFF.

The chain carries TRBV7-9 and TRBJ2-5. The germline V gene has CDR1 SEHNR and CDR2 FQNEAQ (reference sequence). The CDR3 extends over 16 amino acids. The chain's CDR3 is CASSLGMAAPQETQYF.

The chain carries TRBV27 and TRBJ1-1. CDR3 length: 16 residues. The germline V gene has CDR1 MNHEY and CDR2 SMNVEV (reference sequence). CDR3 residues: CASSPRDSRRGTEAFF.

This rearrangement joins TRBV2 to TRBJ2-7; TCRdb reports TRBD2, a call that lacks DNA to check it against. CDR1 and CDR2 (germline): SNHLY, FYNNEI. This CDR3 region has 13 residues. This chain's CDR3 is CASTGTSSYEQYF.

V and J are TRBV5-1 and TRBJ1-1; TCRdb's D call, TRBD1, is unchecked because there is no DNA. CDR3 length: 15 amino acids. Germline CDR1 reads SGHRS; CDR2 reads YFSETQ. The CDR3 is CASSNLQGMNTEAFF.

The chain links TRBV18 to TRBJ2-1; TCRdb designates TRBD2, a call that cannot be tested without DNA. Germline V gives CDR1 KGHSH, CDR2 LQKENI. CDR3 size: 16 residues. The CDR3 loop is CASSPLADPTYNEQFF.

The V and J genes are TRBV5-1 and TRBJ2-1; TCRdb reports TRBD1, a call that lacks DNA to check it against. CDR3 length equals 14 residues. The germline V gene encodes CDR1 SGHRS and CDR2 YFSETQ. The CDR3 sequence is CASSPGGSYNEQFF.

The chain carries TRBV20-1 and TRBJ2-6; with no DNA, the TCRdb D assignment of TRBD1 cannot be verified. The CDR3 has 16 residues. CDR1 and CDR2 from the germline V gene are DFQATT and SNEGSKA (reference sequence). The CDR3 reads CSARSPGVSGANVLTF.

CDR3 sequence reads: CASSVLGQGESDEQYF. This chain uses TRBV5-1 with TRBJ2-7; TCRdb's D call, TRBD1, is unchecked because there is no DNA. This CDR3 contains 16 residues. Per the germline V gene, CDR1 is SGHRS and CDR2 is YFSETQ. Combining the CDR3 with reference TRBV5-1 and TRBJ2-7 gives the whole variable domain KAGVTQTPRYLIKTRGQQVTLSCSPISGHRSVSWYQQTPGQGLQFLFEYFSETQRNKGNFPGRFSGRQFSNSRSEMNVSTLELGDSALYLCASSVLGQGESDEQYFGPGTRLTVT.

This chain connects TRBV4-2 to TRBJ1-1; TCRdb's D call of TRBD1 is untestable without DNA. This CDR3 contains 12 residues. Germline V gene sequence: CDR1 LGHNA, CDR2 YNFKEQ. CDR3 sequence reads: CASSQEDREAFF.

This CDR3 is CASSFDGGGDTQYF. The chain uses TRBV5-1 and TRBJ2-3; TCRdb calls TRBD1, which cannot be checked without DNA. Per germline, CDR1 SGHRS and CDR2 YFSETQ. The CDR3 spans 14 residues.